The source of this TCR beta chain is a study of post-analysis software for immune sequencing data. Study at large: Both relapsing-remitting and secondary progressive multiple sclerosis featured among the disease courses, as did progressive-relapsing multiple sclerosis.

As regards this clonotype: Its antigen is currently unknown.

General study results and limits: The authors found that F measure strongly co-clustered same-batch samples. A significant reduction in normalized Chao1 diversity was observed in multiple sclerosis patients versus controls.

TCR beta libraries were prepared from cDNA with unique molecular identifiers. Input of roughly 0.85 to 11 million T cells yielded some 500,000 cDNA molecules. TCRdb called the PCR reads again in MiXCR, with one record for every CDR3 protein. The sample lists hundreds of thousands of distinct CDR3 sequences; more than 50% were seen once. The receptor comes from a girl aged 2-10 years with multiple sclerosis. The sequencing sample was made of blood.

This chain's CDR3 is CASSTLQGAGSYEQYF. As DNA, the CDR3 is TGTGCCAGCAGCACACTACAGGGGGCAGGCTCCTACGAGCAGTACTTC. The chain combines TRBV6-2 or TRBV6-3 with TRBJ2-7; 9 bases are shared with TRBD1. The CDR3 spans 16 residues. J gave up 0 bases and V 6 bases, and 9 bases lay outside the gene matches. Germline-derived CDR1 and CDR2 are MNHEY and SVGEGT.